This is a list of T cell receptor beta chains from one sample in a study of CD8 T cells in Susac syndrome. TCRdb passed the immunoSEQ multiplex PCR reads through MiXCR, listing each CDR3 protein once. Here the sample spans some 26,000 distinct CDR3 sequences, 93% being singletons. Sample: CD8+ T cells from PBMCs. The source is a human donor with Susac syndrome. CDR3s leave out the opening cysteine and the closing phenylalanine or tryptophan. Size values are once, few and many counts, or a class for expanded clones, and some rows have none.

v_gene,j_gene,abundance,CDR3aa
TRBV11-3,TRBJ2-7,once,ASSQAPGTGPYEQY
TRBV2,TRBJ1-1,.,ASSDWVAEVEDLGTEAF
TRBV13,TRBJ1-2,.,ASRPGQAPTNYGYT
TRBV5-1,TRBJ2-1,.,ASSPGSMGVNEQF
TRBV6-6,TRBJ2-7,.,ASSYYRQGQEQY
TRBV7-9,TRBJ1-3,.,ASSRQSGNTIY
TRBV2,TRBJ1-2,.,ASSDGGGTNYGYT
TRBV7-2,TRBJ1-5,once,ASSPSGGINQPQH
TRBV5-4,TRBJ1-2,.,ASSFDSSNYGYT
TRBV6-5,TRBJ2-7,.,ASSYGLGYSYEQY
TRBV7-3,TRBJ2-5,.,ASSIGTKETQY
TRBV6-5,TRBJ2-5,.,ASSDEGRLQETQY
TRBV5-4,TRBJ2-7,few,ASSSMQVYEQY
TRBV24-1,TRBJ2-5,.,ATSQAGGPVETQY
TRBV28,TRBJ2-7,.,ASSFPLAGAEQY
TRBV6-6,TRBJ1-2,.,ASSYQGTASNYGYT
TRBV3-1,TRBJ2-1,.,ASSPRGRGGLSGEQF
TRBV7-3,TRBJ1-5,.,ASIKRVLVSNQPQH
TRBV30,TRBJ1-6,.,AWERGDSPLH
TRBV28,TRBJ1-2,.,ASRPQGADGYT
TRBV6-4,TRBJ1-4,.,ASSTGGEKLF
TRBV18,TRBJ2-5,.,ASSPPWVGETQY
TRBV12-3/TRBV12-4,TRBJ2-7,.,ASSLAGTRGSYEQY
TRBV2,TRBJ2-4,.,ASSEEPMGGPWNIQY
TRBV6-2/TRBV6-3,TRBJ1-5,.,ASSWVLGQGNQPQH
TRBV27,TRBJ2-7,once,ACGASDYEQY
TRBV28,TRBJ2-7,.,ASSPFRGTGITYEQY
TRBV5-4,TRBJ2-3,once,ASSFRPIQVADTQY
TRBV4-3,TRBJ1-5,.,ASSPQGGNQPQH
TRBV5-4,TRBJ1-2,.,ASTTPLGQGAYDDYGYT
TRBV5-8,TRBJ1-5,once,ASSLVLASHQPQH
TRBV9,TRBJ2-3,.,ASSWGTFTDTQY